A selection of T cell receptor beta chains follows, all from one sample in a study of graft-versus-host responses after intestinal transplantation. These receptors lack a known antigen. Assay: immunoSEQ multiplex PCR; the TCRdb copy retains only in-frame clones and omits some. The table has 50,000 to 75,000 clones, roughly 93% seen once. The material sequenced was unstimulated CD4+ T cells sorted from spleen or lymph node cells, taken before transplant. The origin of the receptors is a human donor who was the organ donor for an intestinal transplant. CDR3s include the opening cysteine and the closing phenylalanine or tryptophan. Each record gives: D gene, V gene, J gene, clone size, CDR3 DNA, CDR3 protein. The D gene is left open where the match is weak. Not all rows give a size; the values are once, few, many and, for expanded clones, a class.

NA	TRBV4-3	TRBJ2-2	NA	TGCGCCAGCAGCCGAATTCCAGGGGATTACACCGGGGAGCTGTTTTTT	CASSRIPGDYTGELFF
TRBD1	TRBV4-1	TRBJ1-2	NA	TGCGCCAGCAGCCAAGTTCCGGGACAGGGGGCTGGGGGCTACACCTTC	CASSQVPGQGAGGYTF
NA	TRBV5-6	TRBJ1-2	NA	TGTGCCAGCACCGATTTGGCCGGAGGAGGCCCCCTCTCTAACTATGGCTACACCTTC	CASTDLAGGGPLSNYGYTF
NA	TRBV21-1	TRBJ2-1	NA	TGTGCCAGCAGCAAAGCGCTTAGGAGACTAGCGGGGTGGTCCTACAATGAGCAGTTCTTC	CASSKALRRLAGWSYNEQFF
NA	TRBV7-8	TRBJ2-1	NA	TGTGCCAGCAGCTTAAGCAACAGAATTTACAATGAGCAGTTCTTC	CASSLSNRIYNEQFF
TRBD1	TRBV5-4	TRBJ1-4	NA	TGTGCCAGCAGCTACGCGGGACAGGGCGGTGAAAAACTGTTTTTT	CASSYAGQGGEKLFF
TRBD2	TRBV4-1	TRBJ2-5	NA	TGCGCCAGCAGCCATCCGGGACTAGCGGGGGGGCGAGAGACCCAGTACTTC	CASSHPGLAGGRETQYF
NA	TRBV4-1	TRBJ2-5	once	TGCGCCAGCAGCCTAACCAGGCAAGAGACCCAGTACTTC	CASSLTRQETQYF
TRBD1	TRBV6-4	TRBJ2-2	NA	TGTGCCAGACCTCGACAGGGTCACACCGGGGAGCTGTTTTTT	CARPRQGHTGELFF
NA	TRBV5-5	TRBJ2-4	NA	TGTGCCAGCAGCGATATTGGGGAAACGATAGCCAAAAACATTCAGTACTTC	CASSDIGETIAKNIQYF
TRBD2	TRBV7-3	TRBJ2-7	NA	TGTGCCAGCAGCTTAGCTAGCGGGGCCTACGAGCAGTACTTC	CASSLASGAYEQYF
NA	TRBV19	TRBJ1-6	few	TGTGCCAGTGCACCGAGGGACGGTTCACCCCTCCACTTT	CASAPRDGSPLHF
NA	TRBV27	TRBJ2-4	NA	TGTGCCAGCAGTTTAACCCCCCCGGGCAGCCTAGCCAAAAACATTCAGTACTTC	CASSLTPPGSLAKNIQYF
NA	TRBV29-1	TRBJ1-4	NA	TGCAGCGTCCGGCCCGCCGGGTTTAATGAAAAACTGTTTTTT	CSVRPAGFNEKLFF
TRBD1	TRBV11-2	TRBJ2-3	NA	TGTGCCAGCAGCCTCAGGGGGCGCACAGATACGCAGTATTTT	CASSLRGRTDTQYF
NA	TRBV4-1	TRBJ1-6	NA	TGCGCCAGCAGCCAAGGAAGGTCGGGACCTTATTATAATTCACCCCTCCACTTT	CASSQGRSGPYYNSPLHF
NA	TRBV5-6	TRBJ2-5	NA	TGTGCCAGCAGCTCCGCGGGGGCCCCCCGGGAGACCCAGTACTTC	CASSSAGAPRETQYF